What follows is one T cell receptor beta chain and its context. The antigen is unknown. The data were obtained in a study of shared clonotypes between healthy human individuals. About the research overall: CD8 memory received one plate per donor, CD8 naive two, CD4 memory three and CD4 naive three.

Findings and caveats of the study: Inspection by rarefaction showed sorted-subset sequencing to be incomplete despite large depth.

Profiled with immunoSEQ multiplex PCR; TCRdb holds only in-frame clones, not every one. In the table there are 2 million to 2.5 million clones, almost 96% of which are singletons. The sequenced material came from naive CD4+ T cells sorted from blood. Noted subset: CD45RA+ positively selected. The TCR sequence derives from a young man in good health.

The CDR3 loop is CASSGERGGFETQYF. Written as DNA, the CDR3 is TGTGCCAGCAGCGGCGAGCGGGGGGGGTTTGAGACCCAGTACTTC. This sequence joins TRBV27 and TRBJ2-5; 10 nucleotides line up with TRBD2. The CDR3 loop spans 15 amino acids. V dropped 6 bases and J dropped 5; count of bases not matched to a gene: 9. CDR1 and CDR2 from the germline V gene are MNHEY and SMNVEV (reference sequence).